This T cell receptor beta chain was obtained from a study of CD8+CD57+ T cells in acquired aplastic anemia. Study information: Each DNA sample taken from sorted CD4+ and CD8+ cells came to around 3.4 ug on average. Whole-study results and caveats: Around 27 was the count of CD8+ CDR3 sequences that patients shared with controls.

In the case of this clonotype: Its antigen remains unknown.

Template material for TCR beta VDJ and CDR3 profiling consisted of genomic DNA. One entry per CDR3 protein results from TCRdb running MiXCR on the reads. The sample comprises about 120,000 distinct CDR3 sequences, over 55% of which are singletons, and 25% to 30% rests with the top ten. CD8+CD57+ cell expansion, shown by flow cytometry, had occurred in the patients selected for sequencing. At blood sampling, none of the patients had yet received therapy. What was sequenced was sorted CD4+, CD8+, or CD8+CD57+ T cells (not recorded which) from PBMCs. The sequence derives from a human donor with aplastic anemia.

As DNA, the CDR3 is TGTGCCAGCAGCTTAGGCCCGACAGGGGGAAGCAATCAGCCCCAGCATTTT. Translating gives CASSLGPTGGSNQPQHF. The rearrangement joins TRBV7-8 to TRBJ1-5; 9 bases map to TRBD1. Per germline, CDR1 SGHVS and CDR2 FQNEAQ. Unmatched junction bases numbered 5, after V lost 1 base and J lost 1 base. The CDR3 covers 17 residues. Using reference TRBV7-8 and TRBJ1-5 for the parts outside the CDR3, the full variable domain is GAGVSQSPRYKVAKRGQDVALRCDPISGHVSLFWYQQALGQGPEFLTYFQNEAQLDKSGLPSDRFFAERPEGSVSTLKIQRTQQEDSAVYLCASSLGPTGGSNQPQHFGDGTRLSIL.